This T cell receptor (beta chain) was sequenced in a study of blood T cells in healthy people across ages. The count of this clonotype is one. Its cognate antigen is unknown. Primed by a sample-barcoded 5' primer and a J-beta primer mix, a second PCR proceeded for 7 to 11 cycles. TCRdb re-analysed the 5' RACE reads in MiXCR, keeping a single row per CDR3 protein. There are about 1,600,000 distinct CDR3 sequences in the sample; about 40% occur only once, and approximately 7.9% lies in the top ten. Study-level results: Estimates based on one million T cells were treated as lower bounds.

The CDR3 totals 16 residues. The V and J ends lost 4 bases and 1 base, in that order; junction bases with no gene match: 5. CDR1 and CDR2 from the germline V gene are SGHTS and YDEGEE. The genes are TRBV5-8 and TRBJ2-6, with TRBD2 matching 7 bases. The sequenced material came from blood. The TCR was taken from a woman under 30 in good health. CDR3 in DNA: TGTGCCAGCAGCGCTTGGGGGGGGTCTGGGGCCAACGTCCTGACTTTC. This translates into CASSAWGGSGANVLTF.